The T cell receptor (beta chain) under discussion was sequenced for a study of cytomegalovirus exposure and HLA in healthy donors. Study findings and constraints: Association of a missense DCLRE1C variant with TCR beta V- and J-gene trimming was reported in a later analysis.

Primers included in the PCR were 60 Vbeta and 13 Jbeta primers. The method was immunoSEQ multiplex PCR; TCRdb's version includes in-frame clones alone and lacks a portion of them. The sample carries 150,000 to 200,000 clones, about 81% recorded once. Concerning this clone: The target antigen is unknown.

Trimming shortened V by 3 bases and J by 4 bases, and 12 bases separated the two germline ends. The CDR3 is 13 residues long. Germline lookup yields CDR1 SQVTM and CDR2 ANQGSEA. The sample comprised PBMCs. This chain connects TRBV29-1 to TRBJ1-2, with D perhaps TRBD1 (5 bases). The clonotype comes from a young woman in good health and CMV-seropositive. CDR3 DNA sequence: TGCAGCGTTGACACCAGGGAACCCTATGGCTACACCTTC. Its protein is CSVDTREPYGYTF.